This T cell receptor beta chain comes out of a study of blood T cell repertoires in COVID-19. Only in-frame clones appear in the TCRdb table, and some are missing; sequencing was by immunoSEQ multiplex PCR. The sample contains 150,000 or so clones, roughly nine tenths of which appear only once. This clone was seen only once. Sequencing was performed on PBMCs or T cells enriched from blood (not recorded which). This receptor was identified in a middle-aged woman who had been exposed to COVID-19.

CDR3 amino acids: CASSLGQGLNTEAFF. The CDR3 region has the DNA TGTGCCAGCAGCTTGGGACAGGGATTGAACACTGAAGCTTTCTTT. The rearrangement joins TRBV7-8 to TRBJ1-1, with 9 bases lining up with TRBD1. Germline loops: CDR1 SGHVS, CDR2 FQNEAQ. The CDR3 covers 15 residues. V trimming: 3 bases; J trimming: 0 bases; junction bases outside the gene matches: 2.